The sequence of this T cell receptor beta chain was determined in a study of T cell responses to AZD1222 COVID-19 vaccine. The table lists this clone with a count of one. Sequenced by immunoSEQ multiplex PCR; TCRdb stores in-frame clones only, minus some. This sample carries some 22,000 clones, approximately 79% of them seen once, and the ten largest clones take over 40%. Germline V lookup: CDR1 SGHAT, CDR2 FQNNGV. The CDR3 has 15 amino acids. The V gene end was trimmed by 0 bases and the J gene end by 6 bases; junction bases not matched to a gene: 7. The receptor was derived from an adult in good health. This chain uses TRBV11-2 with TRBJ2-7; the match to TRBD2 covers 8 bases. The sample here was peripheral blood, taken on day 0 of AZD1222 vaccination. This CDR3 reads CASSLDWSGGAEQYF. The CDR3 coding sequence is TGTGCCAGCAGCTTAGATTGGTCCGGGGGGGCCGAGCAGTACTTC.